One sample yielded the 21 T cell receptor beta chains listed below, sequenced in a study of blood T cell repertoires in COVID-19. The protocol was immunoSEQ multiplex PCR, while the TCRdb copy is restricted to in-frame clones and leaves out a portion. The sample records about 210,000 clones, around 80% being singletons. The sample consisted of peripheral blood. These receptors were collected from a woman in her thirties or forties with acute or convalescent COVID-19.

The rearrangement uses TRBV5-1 and TRBJ2-5; D remains unclear. Trimming cost V 4 bases and J 5 bases, with 15 bases left between them. This CDR3 is built from 14 residues. Germline CDR1 reads SGHRS; CDR2 reads YFSETQ. CDR3 sequence (DNA): TGCGCCAGCAGCCAAAATCTCGGTCACGAGACCCAGTACTTC. Amino acids: CASSQNLGHETQYF.

This clone came up once. V gene TRBV4-1 combines with J gene TRBJ1-4; D possibly corresponds to TRBD1 (5 bases). V lost 0 bases, J lost 8 bases, and 13 bases lay in between. CDR1 and CDR2 from the germline V gene are MGHRA and YSYEKL. This CDR3 has 15 amino acids. CDR3 residues: CASSQDIGRDEKLFF. CDR3 bases: TGCGCCAGCAGCCAAGATATTGGGAGGGACGAAAAACTGTTTTTT.

Comments on this clone: Other nucleotide sequences in the sample specify the same CDR3. This chain joins TRBV29-1 and TRBJ1-1; TRBD1 might be the D (5 bases). CDR3 size: 12 residues. Looked up from germline, CDR1 is SQVTM and CDR2 is ANQGSEA. V lost 6 bases and J 4 bases, leaving 12 bases between the germline ends. CDR3: CSVMAGGTEAFF. CDR3 bases: TGCAGCGTCATGGCGGGGGGCACTGAAGCTTTCTTT.

The chain joins TRBV27 to TRBJ1-2; D uncertain. CDR1 is MNHEY and CDR2 is SMNVEV in the germline V gene (reference sequence). V was clipped by 4 bases and J by 8 bases, with 14 bases between them. The CDR3 consists of 13 residues. The chain's CDR3 is CASSSPGELGYTF. The DNA of the CDR3 is TGTGCCAGCAGTTCTCCCGGAGAATTGGGCTACACCTTC.

V gene TRBV11-2 combines with J gene TRBJ2-1; D unclear. The germline CDR1 and CDR2 sequences are SGHAT and FQNNGV. Trimming took off 5 bases at V and 1 base at J, with 18 bases between the two ends. The CDR3 extends over 17 amino acids. In DNA form, the CDR3 reads TGTGCCAGCAGCCCCTTCTCGTGGGCGAATTCCTACAATGAGCAGTTCTTC. Amino acids: CASSPFSWANSYNEQFF. The entire variable domain, with the rest obtained from reference TRBV11-2 and TRBJ2-1, is as follows: EAGVAQSPRYKIIEKRQSVAFWCNPISGHATLYWYQQILGQGPKLLIQFQNNGVVDDSQLPKDRFSAERLKGVDSTLKIQPAKLEDSAVYLCASSPFSWANSYNEQFFGPGTRLTVL.

This chain links TRBV19 with TRBJ2-3; 7 bases are a match to TRBD1. CDR1 and CDR2 (germline): LNHDA, SQIVND (reference sequence). J was trimmed by 2 bases and V by 3 bases; bases with no gene match: 5. There are 15 residues in the CDR3. CDR3 amino acids: CASSMRTGNTDTQYF. The CDR3 nucleotides read TGTGCCAGTAGTATGCGGACAGGTAACACAGATACGCAGTATTTT.

This chain connects TRBV2 to TRBJ2-7; possibly TRBD2 for D (6 bases). The CDR3 totals 12 residues. V was clipped by 5 bases and J by 6 bases, with 11 bases between them. Germline loops: CDR1 SNHLY, CDR2 FYNNEI. The CDR3 DNA sequence: TGTGCCAGCAGTTGGGACTTCGGCGAGCAGTACTTC. Protein sequence: CASSWDFGEQYF.

This rearrangement joins TRBV5-1 to TRBJ2-7; TRBD1 is a possible D gene (5 bases). This CDR3 spans 14 amino acids. The germline V gene has CDR1 SGHRS and CDR2 YFSETQ. V was shortened by 0 bases and J by 5 bases, with 12 bases between the two germline ends. This CDR3 reads CASSLEGAPHEQYF. CDR3 DNA sequence: TGCGCCAGCAGCTTGGAAGGGGCCCCCCACGAGCAGTACTTC.

The J gene is TRBJ2-1, the V gene TRBV5-6; D is possibly TRBD2 (6 bases). The CDR3 extends over 12 amino acids. Germline CDR1 and CDR2: SGHDT and YYEEEE. V was cut by 0 bases and J by 16 bases, with 14 bases left in between. This chain's CDR3 is CASSLVRGTRFF. As DNA, the CDR3 is TGTGCCAGCAGCTTGGTACGGGGGACTCGCTTCTTC.

Points on this clone: Other nucleotide sequences in the sample specify the same CDR3. The V and J genes are TRBV12-3 or TRBV12-4 and TRBJ2-3, with 7 bases identical to TRBD2. This CDR3 has 12 residues. Trimming at V came to 3 bases and at J to 6 bases, leaving 0 bases not matched to a gene. Here the CDR3 reads CASSLGGDTQYF. CDR3 sequence (DNA): TGTGCCAGCAGTTTGGGGGGGGATACGCAGTATTTT.

J is TRBJ2-2 and V is TRBV5-1; 8 nucleotides agree with TRBD2. The CDR3 length is 17 residues. V was pared by 4 bases and J by 5 bases, with 13 bases of the junction left unmatched. Per germline, CDR1 SGHRS and CDR2 YFSETQ. The DNA for the CDR3 is TGCGCCAGCAGCGGATTAGCGGGAAAAAGGAATACCGGGGAGCTGTTTTTT. Translation: CASSGLAGKRNTGELFF.

The table lists this clone with a few counts. The chain employs TRBV10-1 and TRBJ2-3, with 7 nucleotides matching TRBD2. Germline V gene data show CDR1 as WNHNN and CDR2 as SYGVQD (reference sequence). The CDR3 totals 14 residues. V was clipped by 4 bases and J by 3 bases; unmatched bases: 4. CDR3 bases: TGCGCCAGCAGTGTTAGGCGGGAGACAGATACGCAGTATTTT. The encoded protein is CASSVRRETDTQYF.

This chain uses TRBV7-2 with TRBJ2-5, with 9 bases aligning to TRBD2. This CDR3 spans 17 amino acids. Trimming took 4 bases from V and 3 from J; bases not matched to a gene: 12. Germline V lookup: CDR1 SGHTA, CDR2 FQGNSA. Written as DNA, the CDR3 is TGTGCCAGCAGCTCTAAAGCGGGAGGAGGGGGAGAAGAGACCCAGTACTTC. Translation: CASSSKAGGGGEETQYF.

The chain joins TRBV5-6 to TRBJ2-3; 9 nucleotides agree with TRBD2. With V trimmed by 4 bases and J by 2 bases, 8 bases remained unmatched. Per germline, CDR1 SGHDT and CDR2 YYEEEE. CDR3 length equals 16 residues. CDR3: CASSVRLADNTDTQYF. The CDR3 DNA reads as TGTGCCAGCAGCGTAAGACTAGCGGACAACACAGATACGCAGTATTTT.

The CDR3 region is CASSLRVGFSADTQYF. The CDR3 DNA reads as TGTGCCAGCAGCTTACGTGTCGGGTTTTCGGCAGATACGCAGTATTTT. The chain recombines TRBV7-2 with TRBJ2-3; D is undetermined. Trimming took 2 bases from V and 4 from J, leaving 16 bases between them. The CDR3 sequence is 16 residues long. Germline V lookup: CDR1 SGHTA, CDR2 FQGNSA.

The gene calls are TRBV10-2 and TRBJ2-2; TRBD2 is a possible D gene (5 bases). CDR1 and CDR2 from the germline V gene are WSHSY and SAAADI. This CDR3 has 15 amino acids. V shed 3 bases and J shed 4 bases, with 12 bases lying between them. CDR3 region: CASSDPRGSTGELFF. DNA for the CDR3: TGCGCCAGCAGTGACCCACGAGGGAGCACCGGGGAGCTGTTTTTT.

The chain employs TRBV9 and TRBJ2-7; D possibly corresponds to TRBD2 (5 bases). Germline values: CDR1 SGDLS, CDR2 YYNGEE. The V end was cut by 0 bases, the J end by 7 bases, with 20 bases between. This CDR3 spans 16 amino acids. DNA of the CDR3: TGTGCCAGCAGCGTAGACGGAGGCACCTCATCTTTTGAGCAGTACTTC. Encoded protein: CASSVDGGTSSFEQYF.

The V and J genes are TRBV7-2 and TRBJ2-6; 8 bases match TRBD1. The CDR3 loop spans 18 amino acids. From germline, CDR1 is SGHTA and CDR2 FQGNSA. The V segment lost 2 bases and the J segment 0 bases; nucleotides outside the gene matches: 6. Written as DNA, the CDR3 is TGTGCCAGCAGCTTATACAACAGGGGGTACTCTGGGGCCAACGTCCTGACTTTC. Amino acid sequence: CASSLYNRGYSGANVLTF.

The chain is built from TRBV27 and TRBJ2-3; D may be TRBD2 (5 bases). Germline values: CDR1 MNHEY, CDR2 SMNVEV (reference sequence). The CDR3 length is 16 residues. The germline V and J ends were trimmed by 2 bases and 4 bases, with 16 bases remaining between them. DNA for the CDR3: TGTGCCAGCAGTTTAAAGGGTTTACTAGAGGCAGATACGCAGTATTTT. The encoded protein is CASSLKGLLEADTQYF.

This clone was recorded only once. This rearrangement joins TRBV14 to TRBJ2-1; 8 bases fit TRBD1. This CDR3 has 16 amino acids. Per the germline V gene, CDR1 is SGHDN and CDR2 is FVKESK. With V trimmed by 6 bases and J by 4 bases, 11 bases remained unmatched. The CDR3 nucleotides read TGTGCCAGCAGTGAATACGGGACAGGCTATTACAATGAGCAGTTCTTC. This gives the protein CASSEYGTGYYNEQFF.

V gene TRBV6-5 combines with J gene TRBJ1-2; TRBD1 is a possible D gene (6 bases). CDR1 and CDR2 (germline): MNHEY, SVGAGI. This CDR3 has 14 residues. Trimming stripped 7 bases from V and 5 bases from J, with 17 bases between. Here the CDR3 reads CASTGQPWIYGYTF. The CDR3 DNA reads TGTGCCAGCACCGGACAGCCCTGGATTTATGGCTACACCTTC.